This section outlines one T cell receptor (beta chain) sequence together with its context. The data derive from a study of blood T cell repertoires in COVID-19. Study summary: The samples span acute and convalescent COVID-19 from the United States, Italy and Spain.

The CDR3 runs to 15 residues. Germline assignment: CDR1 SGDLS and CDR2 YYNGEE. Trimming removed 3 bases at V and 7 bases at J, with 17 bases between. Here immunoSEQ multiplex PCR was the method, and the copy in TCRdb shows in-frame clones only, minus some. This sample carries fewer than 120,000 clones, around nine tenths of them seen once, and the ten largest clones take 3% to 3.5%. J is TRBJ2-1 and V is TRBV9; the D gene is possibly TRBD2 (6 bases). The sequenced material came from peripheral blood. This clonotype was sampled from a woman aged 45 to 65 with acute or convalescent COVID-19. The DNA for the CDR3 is TGTGCCAGCAGCGCGGGACTTACCGAGGGGAATGAGCAGTTCTTC. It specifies CASSAGLTEGNEQFF.